Sequencing of this TCR beta chain was carried out in a study of T-cell memory formation after mild COVID-19. Across the study: The TCR clusters were mostly specific to one donor. Study-wide results and limits: Whether second-wave clones peaking at day 37 were SARS-CoV-2 specific went unconfirmed. Later expanders leaned CD4+, whereas day 15 to 85 contracting clones were balanced CD4/CD8.

TCRdb passed the 5' RACE reads through MiXCR, listing each CDR3 protein once. The repertoire holds about 240,000 distinct CDR3 sequences, with approximately 9% as singletons. This clonotype turned up a few times. Its target is not known. Germline CDR1 is MGHRA and CDR2 is YSYEKL. The CDR3 runs 17 residues. V lost 2 bases and J 0 bases, leaving 15 bases between the germline ends. Sample: PBMCs or a T cell subset sorted from them (not recorded which). This TCR was recovered from a man younger than 30 who had mild COVID-19 (a few samples of this study predate the infection). Cell type and time point are not known. The rearrangement joins TRBV4-1 to TRBJ2-3, with D possibly matching TRBD1 (6 bases). The CDR3 reads CASSQFTGIPSTDTQYF. The CDR3 coding sequence is TGCGCCAGCAGCCAATTTACAGGGATTCCTAGCACAGATACGCAGTATTTT.